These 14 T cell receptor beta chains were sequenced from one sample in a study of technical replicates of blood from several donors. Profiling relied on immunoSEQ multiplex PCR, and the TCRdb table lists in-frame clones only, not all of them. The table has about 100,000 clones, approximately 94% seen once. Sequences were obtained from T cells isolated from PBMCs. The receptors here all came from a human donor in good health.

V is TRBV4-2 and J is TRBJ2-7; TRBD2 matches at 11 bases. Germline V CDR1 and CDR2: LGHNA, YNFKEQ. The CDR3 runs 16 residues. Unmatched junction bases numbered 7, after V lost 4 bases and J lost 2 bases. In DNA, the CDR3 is TGTGCCAGCAGCCCACTAGCGGGAGTCACTACCTACGAGCAGTACTTC. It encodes CASSPLAGVTTYEQYF.

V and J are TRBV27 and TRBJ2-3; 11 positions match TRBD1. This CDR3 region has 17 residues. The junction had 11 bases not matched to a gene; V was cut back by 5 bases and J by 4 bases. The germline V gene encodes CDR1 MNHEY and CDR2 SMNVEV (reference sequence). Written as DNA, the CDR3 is TGTGCCAGCAGTCCGAACAAGGGACAGGGGGGTGCAGATACGCAGTATTTT. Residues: CASSPNKGQGGADTQYF.

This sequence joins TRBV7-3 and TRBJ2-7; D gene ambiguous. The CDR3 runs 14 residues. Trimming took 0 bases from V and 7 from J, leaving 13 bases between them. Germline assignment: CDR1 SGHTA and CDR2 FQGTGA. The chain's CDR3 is CASSLTATSGEQYF. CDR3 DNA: TGTGCCAGCAGCTTAACCGCCACCTCCGGGGAGCAGTACTTC.

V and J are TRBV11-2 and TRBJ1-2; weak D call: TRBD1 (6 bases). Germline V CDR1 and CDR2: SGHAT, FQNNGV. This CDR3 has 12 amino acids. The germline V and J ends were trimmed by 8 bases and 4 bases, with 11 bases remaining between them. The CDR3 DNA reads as TGTGCCAGCGGCACAGGGATCTATGGCTACACCTTC. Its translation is CASGTGIYGYTF.

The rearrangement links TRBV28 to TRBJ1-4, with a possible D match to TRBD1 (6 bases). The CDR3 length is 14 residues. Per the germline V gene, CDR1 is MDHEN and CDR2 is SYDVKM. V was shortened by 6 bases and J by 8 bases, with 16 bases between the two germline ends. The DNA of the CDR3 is TGTGCCAGCAGGACAGGTGGCGGACAGGAAAAACTGTTTTTT. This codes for CASRTGGGQEKLFF. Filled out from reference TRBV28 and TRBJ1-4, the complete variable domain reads DVKVTQSSRYLVKRTGEKVFLECVQDMDHENMFWYRQDPGLGLRLIYFSYDVKMKEKGDIPEGYSVSREKKERFSLILESASTNQTSMYLCASRTGGGQEKLFFGSGTQLSVL.

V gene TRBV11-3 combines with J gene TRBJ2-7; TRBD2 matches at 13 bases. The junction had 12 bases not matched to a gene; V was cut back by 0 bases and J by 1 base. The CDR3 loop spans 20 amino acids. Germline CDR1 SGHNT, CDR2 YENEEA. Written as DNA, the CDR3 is TGTGCCAGCAGCTTAGATCCGAGACAGGGGACTAGCGGGGATTCCTACGAGCAGTACTTC. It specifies CASSLDPRQGTSGDSYEQYF.

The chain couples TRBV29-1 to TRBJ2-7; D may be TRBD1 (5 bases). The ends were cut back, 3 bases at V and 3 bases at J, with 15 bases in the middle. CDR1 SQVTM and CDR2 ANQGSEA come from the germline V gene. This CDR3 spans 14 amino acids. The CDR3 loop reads CSVESTERNYEQYF. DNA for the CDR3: TGCAGCGTTGAGTCGACAGAACGCAACTACGAGCAGTACTTC.

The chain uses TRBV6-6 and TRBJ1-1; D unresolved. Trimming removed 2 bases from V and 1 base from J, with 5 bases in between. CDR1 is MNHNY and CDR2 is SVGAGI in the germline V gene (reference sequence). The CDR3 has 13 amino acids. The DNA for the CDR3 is TGTGCCAGCAGTTACATCTCGAACACTGAAGCTTTCTTT. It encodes CASSYISNTEAFF.

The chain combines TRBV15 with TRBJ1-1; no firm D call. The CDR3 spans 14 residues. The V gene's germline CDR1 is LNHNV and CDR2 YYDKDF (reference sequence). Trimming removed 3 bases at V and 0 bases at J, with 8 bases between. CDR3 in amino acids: CATSRAGMNTEAFF. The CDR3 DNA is TGTGCCACCAGCAGGGCCGGGATGAACACTGAAGCTTTCTTT.

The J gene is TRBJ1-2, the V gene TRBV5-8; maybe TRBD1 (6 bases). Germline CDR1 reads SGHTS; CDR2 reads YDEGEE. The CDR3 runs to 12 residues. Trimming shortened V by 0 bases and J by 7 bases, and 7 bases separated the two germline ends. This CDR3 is CASSLDRAGYTF. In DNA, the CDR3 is TGTGCCAGCAGCTTGGACAGGGCTGGCTACACCTTC. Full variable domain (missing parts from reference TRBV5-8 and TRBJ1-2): EAGVTQSPTHLIKTRGQQATLRCSPISGHTSVYWYQQALGLGLQFLLWYDEGEERNRGNFPPRFSGRQFPNYSSELNVNALELEDSALYLCASSLDRAGYTFGSGTRLTVV.

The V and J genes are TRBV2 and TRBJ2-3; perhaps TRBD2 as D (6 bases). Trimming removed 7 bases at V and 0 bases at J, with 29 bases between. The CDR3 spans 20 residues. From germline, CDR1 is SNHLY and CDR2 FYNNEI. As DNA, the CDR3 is TGTGCCAGCATTTCTCCTCGCGGGAACAGACAGCCTACTAGCACAGATACGCAGTATTTT. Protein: CASISPRGNRQPTSTDTQYF.

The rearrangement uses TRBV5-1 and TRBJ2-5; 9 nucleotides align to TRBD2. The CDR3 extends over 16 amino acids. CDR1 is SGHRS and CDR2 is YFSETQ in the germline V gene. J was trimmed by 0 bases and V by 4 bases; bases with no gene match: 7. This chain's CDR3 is CASSGSGLANQETQYF. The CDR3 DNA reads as TGCGCCAGCAGCGGTTCCGGACTAGCGAACCAAGAGACCCAGTACTTC.

CDR3 nucleotides: TGTGCCAGCAGCCCCCTTATTAGCTCCTACGAGCAGTACTTC. It translates to CASSPLISSYEQYF. The rearrangement joins TRBV14 to TRBJ2-7; unclear D gene. The CDR3 is made up of 14 amino acids. Trimming removed 4 bases from V and 0 bases from J, with 10 bases in between. The V gene's germline CDR1 is SGHDN and CDR2 FVKESK. Based on the CDR3 plus reference TRBV14 and TRBJ2-7, the full variable domain is EAGVTQFPSHSVIEKGQTVTLRCDPISGHDNLYWYRRVMGKEIKFLLHFVKESKQDESGMPNNRFLAERTGGTYSTLKVQPAELEDSGVYFCASSPLISSYEQYFGPGTRLTVT.

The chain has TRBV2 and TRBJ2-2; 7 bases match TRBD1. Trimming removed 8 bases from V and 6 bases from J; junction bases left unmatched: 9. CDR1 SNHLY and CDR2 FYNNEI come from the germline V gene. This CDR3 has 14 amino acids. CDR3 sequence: CASWGRQGAGELFF. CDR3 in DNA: TGTGCCAGCTGGGGGAGACAGGGCGCCGGGGAGCTGTTTTTT. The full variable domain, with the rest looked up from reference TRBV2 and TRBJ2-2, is EPEVTQTPSHQVTQMGQEVILRCVPISNHLYFYWYRQILGQKVEFLVSFYNNEISEKSEIFDDQFSVERPDGSNFTLKIRSTKLEDSAMYFCASWGRQGAGELFFGEGSRLTVL.